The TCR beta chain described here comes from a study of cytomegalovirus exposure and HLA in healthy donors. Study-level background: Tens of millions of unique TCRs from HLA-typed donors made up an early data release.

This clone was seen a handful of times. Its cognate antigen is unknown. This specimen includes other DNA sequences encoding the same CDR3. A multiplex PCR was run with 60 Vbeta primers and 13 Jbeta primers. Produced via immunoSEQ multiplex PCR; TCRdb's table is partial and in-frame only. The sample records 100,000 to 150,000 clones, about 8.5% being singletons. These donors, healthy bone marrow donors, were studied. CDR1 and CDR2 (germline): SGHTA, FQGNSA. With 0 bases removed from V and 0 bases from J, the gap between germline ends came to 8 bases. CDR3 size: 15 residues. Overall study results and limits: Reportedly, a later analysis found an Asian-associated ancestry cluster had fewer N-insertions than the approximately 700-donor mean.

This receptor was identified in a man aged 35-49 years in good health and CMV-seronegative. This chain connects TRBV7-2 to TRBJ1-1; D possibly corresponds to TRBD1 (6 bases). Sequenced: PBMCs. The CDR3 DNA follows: TGTGCCAGCAGCTTAGCGGGGGCAATGAACACTGAAGCTTTCTTT. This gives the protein CASSLAGAMNTEAFF.